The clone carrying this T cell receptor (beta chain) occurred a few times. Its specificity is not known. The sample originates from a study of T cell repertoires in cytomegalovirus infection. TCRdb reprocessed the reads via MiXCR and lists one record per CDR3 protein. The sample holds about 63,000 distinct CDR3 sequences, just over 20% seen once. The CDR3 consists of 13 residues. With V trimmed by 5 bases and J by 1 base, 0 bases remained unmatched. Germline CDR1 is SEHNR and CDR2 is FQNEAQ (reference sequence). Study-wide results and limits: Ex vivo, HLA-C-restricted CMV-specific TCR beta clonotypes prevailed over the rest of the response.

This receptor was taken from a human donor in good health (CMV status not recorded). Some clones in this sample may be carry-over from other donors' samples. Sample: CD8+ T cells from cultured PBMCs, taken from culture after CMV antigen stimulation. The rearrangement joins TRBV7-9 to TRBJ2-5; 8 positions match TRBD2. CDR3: CASSAGGQETQYF. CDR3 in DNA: TGTGCCAGCAGCGCGGGGGGCCAAGAGACCCAGTACTTC.